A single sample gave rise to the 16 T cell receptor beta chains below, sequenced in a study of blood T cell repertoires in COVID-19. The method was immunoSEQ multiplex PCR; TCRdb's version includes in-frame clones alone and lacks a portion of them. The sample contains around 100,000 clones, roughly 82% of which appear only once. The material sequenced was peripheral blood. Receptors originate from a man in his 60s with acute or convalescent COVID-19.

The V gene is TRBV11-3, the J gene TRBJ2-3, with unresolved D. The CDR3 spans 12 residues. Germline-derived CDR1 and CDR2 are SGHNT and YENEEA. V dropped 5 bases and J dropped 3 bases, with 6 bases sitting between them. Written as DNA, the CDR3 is TGTGCCAGCAGCCCCGTAACAGATACGCAGTATTTT. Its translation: CASSPVTDTQYF. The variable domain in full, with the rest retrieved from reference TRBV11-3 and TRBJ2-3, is EAGVVQSPRYKIIEKKQPVAFWCNPISGHNTLYWYLQNLGQGPELLIRYENEEAVDDSQLPKDRFSAERLKGVDSTLKIQPAELGDSAVYLCASSPVTDTQYFGPGTRLTVL.

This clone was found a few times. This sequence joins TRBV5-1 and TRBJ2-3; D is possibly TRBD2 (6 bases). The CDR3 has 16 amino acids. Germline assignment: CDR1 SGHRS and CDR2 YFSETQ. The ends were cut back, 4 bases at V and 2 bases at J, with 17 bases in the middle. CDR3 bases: TGCGCCAGCAGCATGATCCCGGGAGCATTCACAGATACGCAGTATTTT. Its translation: CASSMIPGAFTDTQYF. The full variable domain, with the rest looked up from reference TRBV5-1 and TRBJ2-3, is KAGVTQTPRYLIKTRGQQVTLSCSPISGHRSVSWYQQTPGQGLQFLFEYFSETQRNKGNFPGRFSGRQFSNSRSEMNVSTLELGDSALYLCASSMIPGAFTDTQYFGPGTRLTVL.

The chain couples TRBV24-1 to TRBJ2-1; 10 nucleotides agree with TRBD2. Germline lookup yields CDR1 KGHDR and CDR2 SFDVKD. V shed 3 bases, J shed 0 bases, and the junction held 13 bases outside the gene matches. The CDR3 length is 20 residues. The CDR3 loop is CATSDHPKGLALSSYNEQFF. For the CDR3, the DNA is TGTGCCACCAGTGATCACCCTAAGGGACTAGCGTTGAGCTCCTACAATGAGCAGTTCTTC.

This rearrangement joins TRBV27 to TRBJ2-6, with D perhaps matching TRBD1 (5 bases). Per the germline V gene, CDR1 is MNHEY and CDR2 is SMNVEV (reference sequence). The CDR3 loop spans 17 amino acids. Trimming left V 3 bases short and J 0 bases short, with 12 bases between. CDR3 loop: CASSLNGAISGANVLTF. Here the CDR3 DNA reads TGTGCCAGCAGTTTGAATGGGGCGATCTCTGGGGCCAACGTCCTGACTTTC.

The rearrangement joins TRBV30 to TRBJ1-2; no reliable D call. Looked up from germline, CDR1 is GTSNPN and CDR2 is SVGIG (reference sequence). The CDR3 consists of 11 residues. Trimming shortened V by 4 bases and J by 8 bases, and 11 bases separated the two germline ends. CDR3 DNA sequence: TGTGCCTGGAAACTCACGTACGGCTACACCTTC. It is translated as CAWKLTYGYTF.

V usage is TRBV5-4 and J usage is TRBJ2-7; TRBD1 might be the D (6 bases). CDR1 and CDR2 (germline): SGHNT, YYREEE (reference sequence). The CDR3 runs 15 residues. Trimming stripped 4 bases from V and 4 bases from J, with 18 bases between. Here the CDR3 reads CASSNRAQGKYEQYF. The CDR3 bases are TGTGCCAGCAGCAACCGGGCACAGGGTAAATACGAGCAGTACTTC.

This chain's CDR3 is CASSYGGTGSYEQYF. Here the CDR3 DNA reads TGTGCCAGCAGTTACGGGGGGACAGGTTCCTACGAGCAGTACTTC. J is TRBJ2-7 and V is TRBV6-5; 8 bases align to TRBD1. This CDR3 is 15 amino acids long. Unmatched junction bases numbered 4, after V lost 2 bases and J lost 1 base. Germline V CDR1 and CDR2: MNHEY, SVGAGI.

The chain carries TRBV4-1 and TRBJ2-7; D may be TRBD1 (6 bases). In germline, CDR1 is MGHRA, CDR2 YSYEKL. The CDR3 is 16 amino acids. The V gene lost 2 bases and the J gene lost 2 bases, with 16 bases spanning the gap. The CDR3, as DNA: TGCGCCAGCAGCCAAACCCCACAGGGCATGCCCTACGAGCAGTACTTC. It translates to CASSQTPQGMPYEQYF.

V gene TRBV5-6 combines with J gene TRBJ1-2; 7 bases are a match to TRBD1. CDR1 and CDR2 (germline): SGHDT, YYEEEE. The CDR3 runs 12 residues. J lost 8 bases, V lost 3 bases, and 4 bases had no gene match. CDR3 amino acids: CASSWTGPGYTF. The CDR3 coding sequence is TGTGCCAGCAGCTGGACAGGCCCCGGCTACACCTTC.

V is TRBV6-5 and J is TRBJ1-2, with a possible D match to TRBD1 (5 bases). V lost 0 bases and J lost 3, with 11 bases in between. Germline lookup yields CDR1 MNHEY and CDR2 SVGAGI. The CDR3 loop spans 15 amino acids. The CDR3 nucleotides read TGTGCCAGCAGTTACTCAATCAGGGCCTACTATGGCTACACCTTC. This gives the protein CASSYSIRAYYGYTF.

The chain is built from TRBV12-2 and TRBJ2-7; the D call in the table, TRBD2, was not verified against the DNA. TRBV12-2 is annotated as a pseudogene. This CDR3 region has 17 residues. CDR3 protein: CASRLAGDGTPSYEQYV. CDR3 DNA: TGTGCAAGTCGCTTAGCCGGGGATGGGACTCCCTCCTACGAGCAGTACGTC.

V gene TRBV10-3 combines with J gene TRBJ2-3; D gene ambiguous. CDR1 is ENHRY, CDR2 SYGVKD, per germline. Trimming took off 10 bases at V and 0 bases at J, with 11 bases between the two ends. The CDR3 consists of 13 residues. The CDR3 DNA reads TGTGCCACCCATAAGCCTAGCACAGATACGCAGTATTTT. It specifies CATHKPSTDTQYF.

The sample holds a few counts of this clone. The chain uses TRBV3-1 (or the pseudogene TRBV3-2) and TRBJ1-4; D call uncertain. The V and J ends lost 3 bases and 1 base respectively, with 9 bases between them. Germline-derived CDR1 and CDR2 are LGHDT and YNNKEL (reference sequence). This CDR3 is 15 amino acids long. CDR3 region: CASSQSSVTNEKLFF. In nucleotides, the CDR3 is TGTGCCAGCAGCCAGTCTTCGGTAACTAATGAAAAACTGTTTTTT.

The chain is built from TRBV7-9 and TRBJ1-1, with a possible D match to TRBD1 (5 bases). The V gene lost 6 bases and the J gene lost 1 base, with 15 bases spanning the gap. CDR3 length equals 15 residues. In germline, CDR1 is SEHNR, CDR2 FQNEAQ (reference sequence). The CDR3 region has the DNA TGTGCCAGCAGTTCAGCCGACAGATCGAACACTGAAGCTTTCTTT. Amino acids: CASSSADRSNTEAFF.

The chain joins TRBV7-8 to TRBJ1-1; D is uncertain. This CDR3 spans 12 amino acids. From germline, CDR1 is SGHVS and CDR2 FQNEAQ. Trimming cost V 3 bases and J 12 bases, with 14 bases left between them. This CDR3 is CASSFPGLLPFF. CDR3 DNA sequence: TGTGCCAGCAGCTTCCCGGGTCTTTTGCCTTTCTTT.

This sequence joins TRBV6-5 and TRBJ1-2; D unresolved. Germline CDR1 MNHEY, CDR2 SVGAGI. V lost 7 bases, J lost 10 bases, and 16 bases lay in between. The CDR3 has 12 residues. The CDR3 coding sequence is TGTGCCAGCACCCTCCCCGGGGAAGTCTACACCTTC. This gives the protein CASTLPGEVYTF.